This TCR beta chain was profiled in a study of Ad26.COV2.S vaccination and SARS-CoV-2 variants. Study-level points and caveats: Spike-specific TCR breadth was greater in vaccine than placebo recipients.

With regard to this clone: The antigen is unknown.

Germline CDR1 is SEHNR and CDR2 is FQNEAQ (reference sequence). The V gene end was trimmed by 6 bases and the J gene end by 1 base; junction bases not matched to a gene: 15. This CDR3 spans 18 amino acids. Assay used: immunoSEQ multiplex PCR; TCRdb lists only in-frame clones, some missing. The profile shows around 300,000 clones, less than 90% of them singletons. Treatment in this sample: some 19 received Ad26.COV2.S at low or high dose, single or two shots; several received placebo; per-sample allocation not given. Sampling was performed 63 days after the first vaccine or placebo injection. Its platform was an Ad26 vector, and its expressed antigen was Wuhan-strain SARS-CoV-2 spike.

The sample here was peripheral blood, taken in a trial of Ad26.COV2.S vaccine versus placebo. This TCR came from a person aged 18-60 years who received the Ad26.COV2.S COVID-19 vaccine or a placebo. The rearrangement uses TRBV7-9 and TRBJ2-3; 8 bases fit TRBD2. The CDR3 DNA reads as TGTGCCAGCAGAGGTCTAGCGGGCCGTGGGCTGGGCACAGATACGCAGTATTTT. Amino acids: CASRGLAGRGLGTDTQYF.